Shown below are 23 T cell receptor beta chains from a single sample sequenced in a study of blood T cell repertoires in COVID-19. The method was immunoSEQ multiplex PCR; TCRdb's version includes in-frame clones alone and lacks a portion of them. The data contain approximately 74,000 clones, roughly 86% of them singletons. Source material: peripheral blood. The receptors here all came from a woman in her sixties with acute or convalescent COVID-19.

The rearrangement joins TRBV7-9 to TRBJ1-2; no reliable D call. Germline values: CDR1 SEHNR, CDR2 FQNEAQ (reference sequence). This CDR3 is 14 amino acids long. Trimming took 3 bases from V and 8 from J, leaving 16 bases between them. The CDR3 DNA sequence: TGTGCCAGCAGCTTTAACCAGGTTCCTGGGGGCTACACCTTC. This gives the protein CASSFNQVPGGYTF.

This chain uses TRBV29-1 with TRBJ2-6, with no clear D. Between the trimmed V and J ends, which lost 7 bases and 0 bases, there was a span of 7 bases. The CDR3 consists of 13 residues. Germline V gene lookup returns CDR1 SQVTM and CDR2 ANQGSEA. The CDR3: CSGADSGANVLTF. The CDR3 coding sequence is TGCAGCGGAGCCGACTCTGGGGCCAACGTCCTGACTTTC.

This chain connects TRBV19 to TRBJ2-3; TRBD2 aligns across 13 bases. Per the germline V gene, CDR1 is LNHDA and CDR2 is SQIVND (reference sequence). Germline trimming cut 3 bases from V and 3 bases from J; bases unmatched to any gene: 3. The CDR3 runs 16 residues. The CDR3 is CASSIWTSGRTDTQYF. The CDR3 DNA follows: TGTGCCAGTAGTATTTGGACTAGCGGGAGAACAGATACGCAGTATTTT.

V gene TRBV28 combines with J gene TRBJ2-5, with 9 nucleotides matching TRBD2. Per germline, CDR1 MDHEN and CDR2 SYDVKM. V was pared by 2 bases and J by 5 bases, with 6 bases of the junction left unmatched. The CDR3 is 15 residues long. The CDR3 DNA sequence: TGTGCCAGCAGTTTACTAGCGGGGTCCCGGGAGACCCAGTACTTC. Its protein product is CASSLLAGSRETQYF.

J is TRBJ2-7 and V is TRBV28; perhaps TRBD2 as D (6 bases). The ends were cut back, 4 bases at V and 2 bases at J, with 9 bases in the middle. CDR3 length: 13 residues. Germline V gene lookup returns CDR1 MDHEN and CDR2 SYDVKM. The CDR3 nucleotides are TGTGCCAGCAGTTACGGGGGTACCTACGAGCAGTACTTC. This translates into CASSYGGTYEQYF.

This clone was seen just once. The V and J genes are TRBV2 and TRBJ1-2; TRBD1 agrees at 11 bases. The V gene's germline CDR1 is SNHLY and CDR2 FYNNEI. With 5 bases clipped from V and 5 bases from J, the junction kept 10 bases outside the gene matches. The CDR3 spans 16 residues. Here the CDR3 DNA reads TGTGCCAGCAGTCAAGGACAGGGGGCGTTAGGGTATGGCTACACCTTC. It translates to CASSQGQGALGYGYTF.

V gene TRBV21-1 combines with J gene TRBJ2-7; the table's D call, TRBD2, has no DNA check behind it. TRBV21-1 is marked as a pseudogene. This CDR3 contains 12 residues. CDR3: CASSKGRGIVDF. Here the CDR3 DNA reads TGTGCCAGCAGCAAGGGGAGAGGGATTGTGGACTTC.

The rearrangement links TRBV7-2 to TRBJ1-2; TRBD1 matches at 7 bases. The CDR3 loop spans 14 amino acids. V gave up 3 bases and J gave up 6 bases; unmatched junction bases: 7. CDR1 is SGHTA, CDR2 FQGNSA, per germline. CDR3 residues: CASSFDREDNGYTF. The CDR3 DNA is TGTGCCAGCAGCTTTGACAGGGAAGACAATGGCTACACCTTC. The full variable domain, its missing parts supplied by reference TRBV7-2 and TRBJ1-2, is GAGVSQSPSNKVTEKGKDVELRCDPISGHTALYWYRQSLGQGLEFLIYFQGNSAPDKSGLPSDRFSAERTGGSVSTLTIQRTQQEDSAVYLCASSFDREDNGYTFGSGTRLTVV.

This chain connects TRBV28 to TRBJ1-5, with a possible D match to TRBD1 (5 bases). The CDR3 consists of 11 residues. Germline V lookup: CDR1 MDHEN, CDR2 SYDVKM. In nucleotides, the CDR3 is TGTGGGGTACAAGGGGATCAGCCCCAGCATTTT. This encodes CGVQGDQPQHF. Full variable domain (outside the CDR3, taken from reference TRBV28 and TRBJ1-5): DVKVTQSSRYLVKRTGEKVFLECVQDMDHENMFWYRQDPGLGLRLIYFSYDVKMKEKGDIPEGYSVSREKKERFSLILESASTNQTSMYLCGVQGDQPQHFGDGTRLSIL.

Comments on this clone: The same CDR3 also results from other DNA sequences found in this sample. The chain links TRBV2 to TRBJ1-2; 12 bases are shared with TRBD1. Unmatched junction bases numbered 7, after V lost 6 bases and J lost 8 bases. The CDR3 is 14 residues long. The V gene's germline CDR1 is SNHLY and CDR2 FYNNEI. The CDR3 sequence is CASRPGQGARGYTF. CDR3 DNA: TGTGCCAGCAGACCGGGACAGGGGGCGCGGGGCTACACCTTC.

The V call is TRBV29-1, the J call TRBJ1-2, with D unclear. The V end was cut by 3 bases, the J end by 7 bases, with 24 bases between. The V gene's germline CDR1 is SQVTM and CDR2 ANQGSEA. There are 16 residues in the CDR3. CDR3 DNA: TGCAGCGTTGACGCCCCGGACCTCAGGCAGAGCGGTGGCTACACCTTC. It yields the protein CSVDAPDLRQSGGYTF.

The V gene is TRBV5-5, the J gene TRBJ1-2; 9 bases match TRBD1. V lost 4 bases, J lost 1 base, and 5 bases stayed unmatched. Germline V gives CDR1 SGHKS, CDR2 YYEKEE (reference sequence). The CDR3 runs 15 residues. The CDR3 loop is CASSVGQGYNYGYTF. The CDR3 DNA follows: TGTGCCAGCAGCGTAGGACAGGGGTATAACTATGGCTACACCTTC.

This chain links TRBV6-2 or TRBV6-3 with TRBJ2-7, with D possibly matching TRBD2 (6 bases). Trimming shortened V by 4 bases and J by 7 bases, and 17 bases separated the two germline ends. The CDR3 consists of 14 residues. Germline CDR1 reads MNHEY; CDR2 reads SVGEGT. The CDR3 protein is CASSFLRTTVEQYF. The CDR3 coding sequence is TGTGCCAGCAGTTTTCTTAGGACTACTGTGGAGCAGTACTTC.

The chain uses TRBV30 and TRBJ2-1, with TRBD2 matching over 7 bases. The germline CDR1 and CDR2 sequences are GTSNPN and SVGIG (reference sequence). J was trimmed by 7 bases and V by 0 bases; bases with no gene match: 3. CDR3 length: 13 amino acids. CDR3 loop: CAWSVGEGNEQFF. The CDR3 nucleotides read TGTGCCTGGAGTGTAGGGGAGGGGAATGAGCAGTTCTTC.

The chain links TRBV30 to TRBJ1-5, with TRBD1 identical over 7 bases. The CDR3 spans 13 residues. The V and J ends lost 0 bases and 5 bases, in that order; junction bases with no gene match: 1. Looked up from germline, CDR1 is GTSNPN and CDR2 is SVGIG (reference sequence). The CDR3 DNA is TGTGCCTGGAGTGTAGGGGGCGATCAGCCCCAGCATTTT. Its translation is CAWSVGGDQPQHF.

This chain joins TRBV20-1 and TRBJ2-1; TRBD1 matches 12 bases. Germline CDR1 is DFQATT and CDR2 is SNEGSKA (reference sequence). V lost 3 bases to trimming and J lost 10 bases; unmatched junction nucleotides: 10. This CDR3 has 15 amino acids. CDR3 sequence: CSASRTGQGAREQFF. For the CDR3, the DNA is TGCAGTGCTAGTCGTACGGGACAGGGGGCCCGGGAGCAGTTCTTC.

This sequence joins TRBV9 and TRBJ1-4, with a possible D match to TRBD1 (6 bases). Trimming took off 4 bases at V and 0 bases at J, with 22 bases between the two ends. The germline V gene encodes CDR1 SGDLS and CDR2 YYNGEE. The CDR3 length is 19 residues. CDR3 in amino acids: CASSSWTVDGSATNEKLFF. The CDR3 DNA is TGTGCCAGCAGCTCATGGACAGTGGATGGGTCTGCAACTAATGAAAAACTGTTTTTT.

V usage is TRBV4-3 and J usage is TRBJ2-1; TRBD2 is a possible D gene (6 bases). Trimming pared 1 base from V and 4 bases from J, leaving 11 bases between. CDR1 is LGHNA and CDR2 is YSLEER in the germline V gene. The CDR3 has 15 residues. The CDR3 is CASSQGREAYNEQFF. In DNA, the CDR3 is TGCGCCAGCAGCCAAGGTAGGGAGGCTTACAATGAGCAGTTCTTC.

The rearrangement joins TRBV2 to TRBJ2-3, with 7 bases identical to TRBD2. The CDR3 consists of 14 residues. In germline, CDR1 is SNHLY, CDR2 FYNNEI. J gave up 2 bases and V 7 bases, and 6 bases lay outside the gene matches. DNA for the CDR3: TGTGCCAGCAAAGGCGGGAGCCCCACAGATACGCAGTATTTT. Amino acid sequence: CASKGGSPTDTQYF.

V is TRBV19 and J is TRBJ1-5; D perhaps matches TRBD1 (6 bases). Trimming took 3 bases from V and 5 from J, leaving 17 bases between them. The CDR3 is 16 residues long. Germline V lookup: CDR1 LNHDA, CDR2 SQIVND (reference sequence). CDR3: CASSMSGNQGHQPQHF. CDR3 coding DNA: TGTGCCAGTAGTATGTCGGGAAATCAGGGGCATCAGCCCCAGCATTTT. The full variable domain, its missing parts supplied by reference TRBV19 and TRBJ1-5, is DGGITQSPKYLFRKEGQNVTLSCEQNLNHDAMYWYRQDPGQGLRLIYYSQIVNDFQKGDIAEGYSVSREKKESFPLTVTSAQKNPTAFYLCASSMSGNQGHQPQHFGDGTRLSIL.

This chain uses TRBV7-9 with TRBJ1-3; D is undetermined. CDR3 length: 13 amino acids. The ends were cut back, 2 bases at V and 4 bases at J, with 6 bases in the middle. Looked up from germline, CDR1 is SEHNR and CDR2 is FQNEAQ (reference sequence). The CDR3 DNA is TGTGCCAGCAGCTTACCAGCGGGAAACACCATATATTTT. Translated, it gives CASSLPAGNTIYF. The entire variable domain, with the rest obtained from reference TRBV7-9 and TRBJ1-3, is as follows: DTGVSQNPRHKITKRGQNVTFRCDPISEHNRLYWYRQTLGQGPEFLTYFQNEAQLEKSRLLSDRFSAERPKGSFSTLEIQRTEQGDSAMYLCASSLPAGNTIYFGEGSWLTVV.

The chain recombines TRBV7-9 with TRBJ1-1; D gene ambiguous. Germline loops: CDR1 SEHNR, CDR2 FQNEAQ (reference sequence). V was pared by 5 bases and J by 7 bases, with 5 bases between. The CDR3 consists of 10 residues. The CDR3 DNA reads as TGTGCCAGCAGCCGCGGTGAAGCTTTCTTT. Translation gives CASSRGEAFF.

This clone was counted between two and nine times. V and J are TRBV7-2 and TRBJ1-1, with 7 positions matching TRBD1. Germline-derived CDR1 and CDR2 are SGHTA and FQGNSA. With 1 base clipped from V and 5 bases from J, the junction kept 7 bases outside the gene matches. This CDR3 has 15 amino acids. The CDR3 DNA sequence: TGTGCCAGCAGCTTAGGGAGGGCAGGGGGTACTGAAGCTTTCTTT. This gives the protein CASSLGRAGGTEAFF.